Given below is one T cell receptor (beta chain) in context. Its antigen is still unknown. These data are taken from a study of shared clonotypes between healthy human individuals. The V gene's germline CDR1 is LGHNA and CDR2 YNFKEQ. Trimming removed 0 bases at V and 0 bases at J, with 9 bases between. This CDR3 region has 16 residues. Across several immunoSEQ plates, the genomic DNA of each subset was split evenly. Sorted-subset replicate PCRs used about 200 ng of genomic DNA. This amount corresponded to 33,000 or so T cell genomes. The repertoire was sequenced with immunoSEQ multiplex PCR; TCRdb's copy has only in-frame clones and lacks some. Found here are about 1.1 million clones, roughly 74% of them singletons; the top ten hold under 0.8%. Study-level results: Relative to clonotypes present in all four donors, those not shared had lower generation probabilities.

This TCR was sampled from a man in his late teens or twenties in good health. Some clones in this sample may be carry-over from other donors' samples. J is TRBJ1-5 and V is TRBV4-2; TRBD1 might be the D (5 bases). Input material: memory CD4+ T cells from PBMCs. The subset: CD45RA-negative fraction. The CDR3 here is CASSQDPGPSNQPQHF. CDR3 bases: TGTGCCAGCAGCCAAGACCCAGGGCCTAGCAATCAGCCCCAGCATTTT.